The 4 T cell receptor beta chains presented below share a single source sample, sequenced in a study of identical twins. TCRdb reanalysed the 5' RACE reads using MiXCR and keeps one entry per CDR3 protein. The data hold roughly 290,000 distinct CDR3 sequences, with 7.5% to 9.5% observed a single time. The sample was also linked to a second study, of yellow fever vaccine responses in identical twins.

The specimen was CD8+ T cells sorted from blood. These receptors originate from a woman between 18 and 30 years old in good health.

This clonotype was counted only a few times. The J gene is TRBJ2-3, the V gene TRBV4-1, with TRBD2 matching over 10 bases. The CDR3 extends over 17 amino acids. The germline V gene encodes CDR1 MGHRA and CDR2 YSYEKL. V shed 3 bases and J 4 bases; nucleotides not matched to a gene: 10. The CDR3 reads CASSHPPPSGSADTQYF. CDR3 sequence (DNA): TGCGCCAGCAGCCACCCTCCCCCTAGCGGGAGCGCAGATACGCAGTATTTT.

This clonotype was counted only a few times. CDR3 sequence (DNA): TGTGCCAGCAGCGACAGGGAGGGAGGTGGCTACACCTTC. Residues: CASSDREGGGYTF. This chain links TRBV7-2 with TRBJ1-2; 7 bases fit TRBD1. Losses at the gene ends were 5 bases for V and 7 bases for J; bases not matched to a gene: 7. This CDR3 has 13 residues. The V gene's germline CDR1 is SGHTA and CDR2 FQGNSA.

V usage is TRBV12-5 and J usage is TRBJ2-7, with 15 bases that match TRBD2. In germline, CDR1 is LGHNT, CDR2 FRNRAP. The CDR3 sequence is 18 residues long. J was trimmed by 2 bases and V by 9 bases; bases with no gene match: 14. The CDR3 nucleotides read TGTGCTAGACAACCCCGGGGACTAGCGGGAGGACCCACCTACGAGCAGTACTTC. Its protein product is CARQPRGLAGGPTYEQYF.

At least ten counts were recorded for this clonotype. V gene TRBV13 combines with J gene TRBJ1-1; D gene uncertain. Germline V CDR1 and CDR2: PRHDT, FYEKMQ (reference sequence). Trimming cost V 2 bases and J 3 bases, with 4 bases left between them. This CDR3 has 12 amino acids. The CDR3 is CASSLTYTEAFF. CDR3 nucleotides: TGTGCCAGCAGCTTAACTTACACTGAAGCTTTCTTT.